This TCR beta chain was retrieved from a study of shared clonotypes between healthy human individuals (TCRdb year 2020). Context from the whole study: The cohort included three men and two women between 18 and 49 years of age. Different laboratories and diverse techniques were used to prepare libraries and sequence TCR repertoires, to increase sequencing depth and limit assay-specific biases. Leukapheresis yielded between about 0.8 and 9.5 billion PBMCs per donor. Blood TCR repertoires of about five healthy adults were deeply sequenced to estimate repertoire size and the extent of clonotype sharing between individuals. For each donor, CD4 naive and CD4 memory were each run on three plates, CD8 naive on two plates, and CD8 memory on one plate.

Healthy HIV-negative adults with no recently reported acute infections or vaccinations were included as donors. Every donor was a Caucasian adult living in Nashville, Tennessee, USA. CD4+ T cells were enriched by magnetic negative selection, after which naive cells were positively selected on CD45RA and the negative fraction was taken as the memory subset. After blood collection by leukapheresis, PBMCs were isolated using Ficoll-Histopaque density gradient centrifugation and then cryopreserved in the vapor phase of liquid nitrogen. Analytical flow cytometry was used to check the purity and quantity of every magnetically sorted T cell population. Each sorted fraction had its genomic DNA isolated and then quantified by UV absorbance on a Nanodrop 2000c. At the junction V is shortened by 5 bases and J by 7 bases; bases outside the gene matches: 22. Reading from cysteine to phenylalanine, the CDR3 counts 18 amino acids. The retained sequence is limited to the CDR3, 54 bases, with the frame set at the first base. CDR1 SGHTA and CDR2 FQGNSA are derived from the germline V gene.

Here is what the overall study found, with its caveats: Clonotypes shared by all four sorted-subset donors showed higher generation probabilities than non-shared clonotypes. Estimated clonotype richness was generally larger for naive than for memory subsets. Pairwise subsampling led to the expectation that sequencing depth would affect the degree of clonotype sharing among donors. The genetic and exposure-history diversity represented was limited by the small number of donors. Sampling was restricted to blood, and TCR repertoires in tissue are likely to differ from TCR repertoires in blood. Sharing across several donors was observed for around 5% of naive CD4, 3% to 4% of naive CD8, about 2.3% of memory CD4, and around 0.44% of memory CD8 clonotypes. Rarefaction of sorted-subset datasets indicated incomplete sequencing despite the large sequencing depth.

TCR CDR3 regions were amplified from genomic DNA by multiplex PCR using the deep immunoSEQ assay. Genomic DNA extracted from each cell subset was distributed evenly over all wells of several immunoSEQ 96-well plates, and each plate served as one replicate. For sorted subsets, each replicate PCR was loaded with about 200 ng genomic DNA, equivalent to about 33,000 T cell genomes. Purified libraries were quantified with a Qubit 3.0 fluorometer, sized on a Bioanalyzer 2100, and re-quantified with the KAPA Library Quantification kit. Each immunoSEQ 96-well plate was sequenced on its own single-read 150-cycle Illumina NextSeq 550 flow cell. Per the authors' processing: Because only junctional sequences without quality scores were contained in the immunoSEQ output, filtering matching that applied to full-length reads could not be performed. To assign V/J genes and CDR3, sequences were annotated using PyIR, a Python wrapper for IgBLAST v1.9, with IMGT germline references. Reads with weak V/J assignments (E-value above 1e-6), missing CDR3, stop codons, out-of-frame junctions, or ambiguous translated residues were removed. V3J clonotypes were defined as sequences sharing the same inferred V gene, J gene, and CDR3 amino acid sequence. To compute the percentage overlap between repertoires, the number of shared unique clonotypes was divided by the size of the smaller repertoire. Repertoire richness was assessed with RTK rarefaction, the Chao1 estimator, and Recon v2.1 estimates of unobserved clonotypes. For all TCRbeta clonotypes obtained by the gDNA method from several donors, generation probabilities were computed with OLGA. Imported from immuneACCESS, the table was reduced by TCRdb to in-frame sequences with V and J called. These copies leave out some clones; in studies compared against another copy, an unresolved V gene accounts for under half, and the cause of the remainder is not known. V and J calls and clone size are those listed in that table; D and trimming were worked out from the DNA. Present in this sample are roughly 2,500,000 clones, more than 85% of which were seen just once. 0.36% of the sample is held by the ten biggest clonotypes.

Of note for this clone: The antigen this receptor binds is unknown. No much larger clone exists at a distance of one base, and base qualities are not known.

Here the chain combines TRBV7-2 and TRBJ2-5; the junction holds 7 bases that match TRBD2. This TCR was recovered from a man between 18 and 29 years old in good health. Some clones in this sample may be carry-over from other donors' samples. Sequencing was performed on naive CD4+ T cells from PBMCs. Explained via the paper, the cell subset or site label denotes: CD45RA+ positively selected. The DNA reads as follows: TGTGCCAGCAGCCCTCGTAAAAAGGGAGGGCCTTCCATCGGGACCCAGTACTTC. This gives the protein CASSPRKKGGPSIGTQYF.